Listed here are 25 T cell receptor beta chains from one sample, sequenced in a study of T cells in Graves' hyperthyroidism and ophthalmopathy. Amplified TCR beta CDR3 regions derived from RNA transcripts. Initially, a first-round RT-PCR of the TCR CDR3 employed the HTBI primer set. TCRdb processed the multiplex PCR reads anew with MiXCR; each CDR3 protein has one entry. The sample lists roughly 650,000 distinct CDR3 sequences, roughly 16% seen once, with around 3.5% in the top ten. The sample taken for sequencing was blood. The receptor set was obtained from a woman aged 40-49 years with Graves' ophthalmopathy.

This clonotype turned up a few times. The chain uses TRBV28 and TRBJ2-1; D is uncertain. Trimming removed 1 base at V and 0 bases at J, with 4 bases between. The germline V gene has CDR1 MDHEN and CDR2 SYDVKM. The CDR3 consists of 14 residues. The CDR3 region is CASSLSISYNEQFF. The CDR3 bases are TGTGCCAGCAGTTTATCCATCTCCTACAATGAGCAGTTCTTC.

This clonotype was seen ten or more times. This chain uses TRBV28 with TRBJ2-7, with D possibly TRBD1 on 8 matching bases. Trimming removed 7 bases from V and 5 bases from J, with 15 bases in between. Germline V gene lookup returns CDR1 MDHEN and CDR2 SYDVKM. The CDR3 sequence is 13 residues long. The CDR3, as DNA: TGTGCCAGCACTACAGGGGGGGAGGACGAGCAGTACTTC. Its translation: CASTTGGEDEQYF.

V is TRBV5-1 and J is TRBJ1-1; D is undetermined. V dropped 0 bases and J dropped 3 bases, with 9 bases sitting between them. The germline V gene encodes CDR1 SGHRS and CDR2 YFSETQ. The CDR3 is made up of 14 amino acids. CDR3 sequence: CASSLATRDTEAFF. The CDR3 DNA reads TGCGCCAGCAGCTTGGCCACAAGGGACACTGAAGCTTTCTTT. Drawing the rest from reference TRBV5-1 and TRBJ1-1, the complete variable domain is KAGVTQTPRYLIKTRGQQVTLSCSPISGHRSVSWYQQTPGQGLQFLFEYFSETQRNKGNFPGRFSGRQFSNSRSEMNVSTLELGDSALYLCASSLATRDTEAFFGQGTRLTVV.

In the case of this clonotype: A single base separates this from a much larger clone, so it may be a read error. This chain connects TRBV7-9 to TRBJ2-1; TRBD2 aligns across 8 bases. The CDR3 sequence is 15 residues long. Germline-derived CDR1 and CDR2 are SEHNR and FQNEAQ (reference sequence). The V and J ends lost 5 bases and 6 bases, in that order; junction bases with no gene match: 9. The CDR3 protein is CASSHAGTRRNEQFF. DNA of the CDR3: TGTGCCAGCAGCCACGCCGGGACTAGGCGCAATGAGCAGTTCTTC.

CDR3: CASSPESAGELFF. CDR3 sequence (DNA): TGTGCCAGCAGCCCGGAAAGTGCTGGGGAGCTGTTTTTT. The rearrangement uses TRBV7-3 and TRBJ2-2; the D is unclear. The CDR3 runs 13 residues. V was pared by 5 bases and J by 8 bases, with 12 bases between. CDR1 is SGHTA and CDR2 is FQGTGA in the germline V gene.

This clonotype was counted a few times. The CDR3: CSARVPGQGSYEQYF. The CDR3 DNA reads TGCAGTGCTAGAGTTCCGGGACAGGGGTCCTACGAGCAGTACTTC. V and J are TRBV20-1 and TRBJ2-7; 10 bases map to TRBD1. With 1 base clipped from V and 1 base from J, the junction kept 4 bases outside the gene matches. The CDR3 consists of 15 residues. Germline V gene lookup returns CDR1 DFQATT and CDR2 SNEGSKA (reference sequence).

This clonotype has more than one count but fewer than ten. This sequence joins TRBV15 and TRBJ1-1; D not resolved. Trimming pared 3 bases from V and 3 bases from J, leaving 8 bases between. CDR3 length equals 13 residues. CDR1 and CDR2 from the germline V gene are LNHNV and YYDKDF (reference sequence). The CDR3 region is CATSRRPDTEAFF. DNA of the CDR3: TGTGCCACCAGCAGGCGTCCGGACACTGAAGCTTTCTTT.

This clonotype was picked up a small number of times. Here the CDR3 DNA reads TGCAGTGCCTCTCTAGCGGGATTCATCTCCTACGAGCAGTACTTC. Translating gives CSASLAGFISYEQYF. The chain employs TRBV20-1 and TRBJ2-7; 9 nucleotides line up with TRBD2. The CDR3 loop spans 15 amino acids. Germline values: CDR1 DFQATT, CDR2 SNEGSKA (reference sequence). J was trimmed by 0 bases and V by 6 bases; bases with no gene match: 9.

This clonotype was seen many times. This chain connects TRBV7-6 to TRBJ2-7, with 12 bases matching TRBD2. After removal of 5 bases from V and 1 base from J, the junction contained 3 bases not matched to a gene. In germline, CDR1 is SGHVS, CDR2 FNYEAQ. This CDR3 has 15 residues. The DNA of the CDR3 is TGTGCCAGCAGCACAACTAGCGGGAGGTCCTACGAGCAGTACTTC. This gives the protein CASSTTSGRSYEQYF.

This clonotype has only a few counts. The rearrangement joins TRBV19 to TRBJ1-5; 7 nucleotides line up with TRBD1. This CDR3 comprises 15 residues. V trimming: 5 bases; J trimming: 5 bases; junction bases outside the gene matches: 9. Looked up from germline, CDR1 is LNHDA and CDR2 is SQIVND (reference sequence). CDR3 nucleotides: TGTGCCAGTAGTGCTCAACAGGGGTTTGATCAGCCCCAGCATTTT. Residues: CASSAQQGFDQPQHF. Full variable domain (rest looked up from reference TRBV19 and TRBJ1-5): DGGITQSPKYLFRKEGQNVTLSCEQNLNHDAMYWYRQDPGQGLRLIYYSQIVNDFQKGDIAEGYSVSREKKESFPLTVTSAQKNPTAFYLCASSAQQGFDQPQHFGDGTRLSIL.

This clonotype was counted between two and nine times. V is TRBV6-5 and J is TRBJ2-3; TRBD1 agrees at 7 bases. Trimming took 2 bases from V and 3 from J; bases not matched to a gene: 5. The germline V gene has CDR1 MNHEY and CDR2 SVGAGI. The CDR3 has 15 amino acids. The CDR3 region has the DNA TGTGCCAGCAGTTACCCAGACAGGGCTACAGATACGCAGTATTTT. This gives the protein CASSYPDRATDTQYF.

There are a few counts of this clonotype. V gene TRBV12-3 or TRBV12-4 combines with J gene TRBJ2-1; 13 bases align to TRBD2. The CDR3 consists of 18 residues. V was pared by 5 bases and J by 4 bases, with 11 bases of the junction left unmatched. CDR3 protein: CASSPSTGLAGEYNEQFF. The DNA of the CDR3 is TGTGCCAGCAGTCCCAGCACCGGACTAGCGGGGGAGTACAATGAGCAGTTCTTC.

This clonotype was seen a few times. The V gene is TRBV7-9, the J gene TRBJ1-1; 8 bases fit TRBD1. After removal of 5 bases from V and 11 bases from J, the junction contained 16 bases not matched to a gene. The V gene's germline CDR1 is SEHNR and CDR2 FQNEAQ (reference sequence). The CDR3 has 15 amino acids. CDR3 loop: CASSPTPTGVEAAFF. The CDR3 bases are TGTGCCAGCAGCCCAACCCCGACAGGGGTGGAGGCGGCTTTCTTT.

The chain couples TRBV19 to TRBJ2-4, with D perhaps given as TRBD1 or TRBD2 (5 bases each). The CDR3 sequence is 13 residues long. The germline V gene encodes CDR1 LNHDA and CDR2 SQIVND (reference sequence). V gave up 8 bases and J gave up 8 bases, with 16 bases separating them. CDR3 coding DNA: TGTGCCAGTCGAGGGCAGGGTGGGGACATTCAGTACTTC. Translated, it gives CASRGQGGDIQYF.

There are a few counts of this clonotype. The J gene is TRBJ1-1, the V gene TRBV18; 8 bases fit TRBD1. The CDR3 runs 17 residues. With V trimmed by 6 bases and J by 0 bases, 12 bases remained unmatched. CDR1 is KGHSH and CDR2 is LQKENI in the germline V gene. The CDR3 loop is CASSQAAGQAMNTEAFF. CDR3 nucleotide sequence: TGTGCCAGCTCGCAAGCTGCGGGACAGGCCATGAACACTGAAGCTTTCTTT.

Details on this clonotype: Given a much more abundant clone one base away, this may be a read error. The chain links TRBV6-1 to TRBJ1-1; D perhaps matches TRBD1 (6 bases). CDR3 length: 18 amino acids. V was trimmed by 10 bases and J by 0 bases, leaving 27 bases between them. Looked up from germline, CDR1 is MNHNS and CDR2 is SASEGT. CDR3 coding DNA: TGTGCCACCAAACCCACCCAAGCGGACAGTGGGATGAACACTGAAGCTTTCTTT. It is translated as CATKPTQADSGMNTEAFF.

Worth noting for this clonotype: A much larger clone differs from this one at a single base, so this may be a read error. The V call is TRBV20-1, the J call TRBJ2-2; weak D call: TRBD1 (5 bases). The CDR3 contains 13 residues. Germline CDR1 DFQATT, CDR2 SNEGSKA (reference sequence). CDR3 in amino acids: CGARGQGAGELFF. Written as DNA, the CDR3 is TGCGGTGCTAGGGGTCAGGGTGCCGGGGAGCTGTTTTTT.

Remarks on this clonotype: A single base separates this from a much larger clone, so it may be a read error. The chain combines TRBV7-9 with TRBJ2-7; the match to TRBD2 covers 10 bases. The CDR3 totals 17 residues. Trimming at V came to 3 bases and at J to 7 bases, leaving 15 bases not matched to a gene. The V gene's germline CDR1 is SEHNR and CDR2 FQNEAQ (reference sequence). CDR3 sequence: CASSFSQLAGTSLEQYF. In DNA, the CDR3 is TGTGCCAGCAGCTTCTCACAACTAGCGGGGACTTCCCTGGAGCAGTACTTC.

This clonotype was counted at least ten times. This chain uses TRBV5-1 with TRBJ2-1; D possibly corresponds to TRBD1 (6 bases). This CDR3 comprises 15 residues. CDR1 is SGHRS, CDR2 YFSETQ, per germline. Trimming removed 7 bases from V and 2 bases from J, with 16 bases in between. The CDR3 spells CASRPTGSPYNEQFF. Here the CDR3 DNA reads TGCGCCAGCCGACCGACAGGCTCGCCCTACAATGAGCAGTTCTTC.

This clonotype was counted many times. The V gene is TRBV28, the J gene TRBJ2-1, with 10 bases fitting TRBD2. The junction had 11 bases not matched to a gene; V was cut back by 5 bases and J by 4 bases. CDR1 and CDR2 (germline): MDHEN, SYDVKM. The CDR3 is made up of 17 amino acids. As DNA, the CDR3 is TGTGCCAGCAGTCTCAACCGAGCGGGAGGGATTTACAATGAGCAGTTCTTC. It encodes CASSLNRAGGIYNEQFF.

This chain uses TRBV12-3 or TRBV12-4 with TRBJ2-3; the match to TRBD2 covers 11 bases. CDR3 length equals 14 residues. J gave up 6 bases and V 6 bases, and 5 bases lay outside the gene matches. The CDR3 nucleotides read TGTGCCAGCAGATGGGGACTAGCGGCCGATACGCAGTATTTT. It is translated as CASRWGLAADTQYF.

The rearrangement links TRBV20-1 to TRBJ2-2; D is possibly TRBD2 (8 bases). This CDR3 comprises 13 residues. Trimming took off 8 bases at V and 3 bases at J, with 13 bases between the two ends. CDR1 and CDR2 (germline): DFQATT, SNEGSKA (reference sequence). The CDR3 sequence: CSLAGTDTGELFF. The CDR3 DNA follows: TGCAGTTTAGCGGGGACAGACACCGGGGAGCTGTTTTTT.

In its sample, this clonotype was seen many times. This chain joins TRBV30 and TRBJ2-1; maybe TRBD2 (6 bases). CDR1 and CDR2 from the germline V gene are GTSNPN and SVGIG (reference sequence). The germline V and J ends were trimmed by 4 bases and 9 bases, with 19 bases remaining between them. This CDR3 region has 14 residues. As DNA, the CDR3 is TGTGCCTGGACGAGCGGGCTAAGCGGTGGTGAGCAGTTCTTC. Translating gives CAWTSGLSGGEQFF.

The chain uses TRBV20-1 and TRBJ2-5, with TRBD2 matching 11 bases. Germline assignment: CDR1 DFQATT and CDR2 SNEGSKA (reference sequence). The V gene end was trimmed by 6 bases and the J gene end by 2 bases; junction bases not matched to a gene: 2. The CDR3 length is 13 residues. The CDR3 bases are TGCAGTGCGGGACTAGCGGAGCAAGAGACCCAGTACTTC. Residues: CSAGLAEQETQYF.

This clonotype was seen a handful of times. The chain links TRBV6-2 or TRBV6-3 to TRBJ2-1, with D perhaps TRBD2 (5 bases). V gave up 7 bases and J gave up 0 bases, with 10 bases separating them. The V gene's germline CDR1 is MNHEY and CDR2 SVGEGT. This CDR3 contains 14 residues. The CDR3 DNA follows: TGTGCCAGCAATCAGCGGAGCTCCTACAATGAGCAGTTCTTC. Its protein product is CASNQRSSYNEQFF.